These T cell receptor beta chains were read from a single sample in a study of cytomegalovirus exposure and HLA in healthy donors. The data were produced by immunoSEQ multiplex PCR, yet TCRdb's version contains in-frame clones alone and is incomplete. The sample records 250,000 to 300,000 clones, 80% to 90% being singletons. Source material: PBMCs. The receptors were gathered from a woman aged 18-29 years in good health and CMV-seronegative. Each CDR3 is given with its conserved first and last residue. A D gene is named only where the DNA matches it firmly. Some rows mark clone size as missing; the rest say once, few, many or name a class of expanded clone.

V gene	J gene	D gene	clone size	CDR3 protein	CDR3 DNA
TRBV6-1	TRBJ1-6	TRBD1	.	CASRDGSRGSPLHF	TGTGCCAGCAGAGATGGGAGCAGGGGGTCACCCCTCCACTTT
TRBV5-6	TRBJ2-1	TRBD2	.	CASSWTSGYNEQFF	TGTGCCAGCAGCTGGACTAGCGGTTACAATGAGCAGTTCTTC
TRBV28	TRBJ1-4	.	.	CASSSLWETTNEKLFF	TGTGCCAGCAGTTCCCTTTGGGAGACAACTAATGAAAAACTGTTTTTT
TRBV7-6	TRBJ1-2	.	.	CASSLFPDSKTNYGYTF	TGTGCCAGCAGCTTATTCCCGGACAGCAAGACTAACTATGGCTACACCTTC
TRBV27	TRBJ2-7	.	.	CASSLARSSYEQYF	TGTGCCAGCAGTTTAGCAAGGAGCTCCTACGAGCAGTACTTC
TRBV27	TRBJ1-6	.	.	CASSLLPQELRSPLHF	TGTGCCAGCAGTCTCTTACCACAGGAGCTAAGGTCACCCCTCCACTTT
TRBV10-3	TRBJ1-1	TRBD1	.	CAITGTGRTEAFF	TGTGCCATAACCGGGACAGGGAGGACTGAAGCTTTCTTT
TRBV5-6	TRBJ2-1	TRBD2	.	CASSLLAGPYNEQFF	TGTGCCAGCAGCTTGCTAGCGGGCCCCTACAATGAGCAGTTCTTC
TRBV5-1	TRBJ2-1	.	.	CASSLGGARTYNEQFF	TGCGCCAGCAGCTTAGGGGGTGCACGTACCTACAATGAGCAGTTCTTC
TRBV27	TRBJ2-6	.	.	CASSLSPLRDSGANVLTF	TGTGCCAGCAGTTTATCGCCCTTGCGGGACTCTGGGGCCAACGTCCTGACTTTC
TRBV11-3	TRBJ2-7	TRBD1	.	CASSSTGSSYEQYF	TGTGCCAGCAGCTCGACAGGGAGCTCCTACGAGCAGTACTTC
TRBV14	TRBJ1-3	.	.	CASSPRQRPVRNTIYF	TGTGCCAGCAGCCCTCGACAGCGCCCCGTTAGAAACACCATATATTTT
TRBV7-2	TRBJ2-7	TRBD1	.	CASSSTGGHEQYF	TGTGCCAGCAGCTCAACAGGGGGCCACGAGCAGTACTTC
TRBV27	TRBJ2-5	.	once	CASSSPLRGETQYF	TGTGCCAGCAGTTCCCCCCTCCGAGGGGAGACCCAGTACTTC
TRBV18	TRBJ1-2	TRBD1	.	CASSPAGTGEGYTF	TGTGCCAGCTCCCCGGCCGGGACAGGGGAAGGCTACACCTTC
TRBV7-9	TRBJ1-2	.	.	CASSLGWGGTYGYTF	TGTGCCAGCAGCTTAGGATGGGGGGGTACCTATGGCTACACCTTC
TRBV7-2	TRBJ2-7	TRBD1	.	CASSLEAGTGTYEQYF	TGTGCCAGCAGCTTAGAGGCGGGGACAGGGACCTACGAGCAGTACTTC
TRBV29-1	TRBJ1-2	.	.	CSVEVDLYSTTYGYTF	TGCAGCGTTGAAGTAGATCTATACAGTACAACCTATGGCTACACCTTC
TRBV6-1	TRBJ2-5	.	.	CASSVVGEETQYF	TGTGCCAGCAGTGTGGTAGGGGAAGAGACCCAGTACTTC
TRBV11-2	TRBJ2-1	TRBD1	.	CASSAGQGAWPEQFF	TGTGCCAGCAGCGCTGGACAGGGGGCGTGGCCTGAGCAGTTCTTC
TRBV9	TRBJ2-5	TRBD2	.	CASSVGGGAAETQYF	TGTGCCAGCAGCGTAGGCGGGGGGGCGGCAGAGACCCAGTACTTC
TRBV5-1	TRBJ2-3	.	few	CASSSVGVVDTQYF	TGCGCCAGCAGCTCAGTAGGAGTTGTAGATACGCAGTATTTT
TRBV19	TRBJ2-2	TRBD2	.	CASSLRTSGFLANTGELFF	TGTGCCAGTAGTCTGCGGACTAGCGGCTTCTTAGCGAACACCGGGGAGCTGTTTTTT
TRBV5-1	TRBJ1-6	TRBD1	.	CASSLRTGVNSPLHF	TGCGCCAGCAGCCTACGGACAGGGGTAAATTCACCCCTCCACTTT
TRBV29-1	TRBJ1-5	.	once	CSVEVEGNQPQHF	TGCAGCGTTGAGGTAGAGGGCAATCAGCCCCAGCATTTT
TRBV9	TRBJ2-3	TRBD2	.	CASSPITSGSSTDTQYF	TGTGCCAGCAGCCCAATTACTAGCGGTTCTAGCACAGATACGCAGTATTTT
TRBV27	TRBJ2-7	TRBD2	.	CASSGLAGATTYEQYF	TGTGCCAGCAGTGGACTAGCGGGGGCCACCACCTACGAGCAGTACTTC
TRBV12-1	TRBJ2-3	.	.	CASSFAPLAGVTDTQYF	TGTGCCAGCAGCTTTGCGCCTCTAGCGGGGGTCACAGATACGCAGTATTTT
TRBV10-3	TRBJ1-1	.	.	CAISEEGGTEAFF	TGTGCCATCAGTGAAGAAGGGGGCACTGAAGCTTTCTTT
TRBV7-2	TRBJ2-1	TRBD2	.	CASSLKLAGGRNEQFF	TGTGCCAGCAGCTTGAAGTTAGCGGGAGGACGCAATGAGCAGTTCTTC
TRBV2	TRBJ1-2	.	.	CASRPRVNRTSGYTF	TGTGCCAGCAGGCCCAGGGTAAATAGGACGAGTGGCTACACCTTC
TRBV30	TRBJ1-3	.	.	CAWRQSGNTIYF	TGTGCCTGGAGGCAGTCTGGAAACACCATATATTTT
TRBV15	TRBJ2-3	.	.	CATSRAGTTLSGTDTQYF	TGTGCCACCAGCAGAGCGGGAACTACCCTCTCGGGCACAGATACGCAGTATTTT
TRBV6-4	TRBJ2-2	TRBD2	.	CASMRTSGVGELFF	TGTGCCAGCATGCGGACTAGCGGCGTCGGGGAGCTGTTTTTT
TRBV6-5	TRBJ2-7	TRBD1	.	CASSRDSVSYEQYF	TGTGCCAGCAGCCGGGACAGCGTCTCCTACGAGCAGTACTTC
TRBV7-2	TRBJ2-1	TRBD2	.	CASNGLAGYNEQFF	TGTGCCAGCAACGGACTAGCGGGTTACAATGAGCAGTTCTTC
TRBV2	TRBJ1-2	.	.	CASSGGTSSLYGYTF	TGTGCCAGCAGTGGTGGGACATCGTCGCTCTATGGCTACACCTTC
TRBV9	TRBJ2-3	.	once	CASSVMEIRDTQYF	TGTGCCAGCAGCGTAATGGAGATAAGAGATACGCAGTATTTT
TRBV30	TRBJ1-5	.	.	CAWSMTAFNQPQHF	TGTGCCTGGAGTATGACAGCGTTTAATCAGCCCCAGCATTTT
TRBV5-5	TRBJ1-5	TRBD1	.	CASRDGQGNQPQHF	TGTGCCAGCAGGGACGGACAGGGCAATCAGCCCCAGCATTTT
TRBV7-6	TRBJ1-1	TRBD1	.	CASSSRRGQVNTEAFF	TGTGCCAGCAGCTCTAGAAGAGGACAGGTGAACACTGAAGCTTTCTTT
TRBV29-1	TRBJ2-7	TRBD1	.	CSVSTGANSYEQYF	TGCAGCGTCTCGACAGGGGCGAACTCCTACGAGCAGTACTTC
TRBV4-1	TRBJ1-1	.	once	CASSPNDHRRNTEAFF	TGCGCCAGCAGCCCCAACGATCACAGGAGAAACACTGAAGCTTTCTTT
TRBV5-1	TRBJ2-7	TRBD1	.	CASSLALRTGARRAYEQYF	TGCGCCAGCAGCTTGGCCCTCCGGACAGGGGCTCGAAGGGCTTACGAGCAGTACTTC
TRBV18	TRBJ1-2	.	.	CASSEGWGDYGYTF	TGTGCCAGCTCAGAAGGATGGGGGGACTATGGCTACACCTTC
TRBV2	TRBJ1-5	.	.	CASSEGGRSNQPQHF	TGTGCCAGCAGTGAAGGTGGCCGTAGCAATCAGCCCCAGCATTTT